This entry concerns a single TCR beta chain. Its specificity is not known. A much larger clone differs from this one at a single base, so this may be a read error. This entry comes from a study of regulatory T cells in long-lasting Graves disease. Overall study results and limits: Fewer public clonotypes were shared by new patients (just under 1,000) than by persistent patients (2,741).

Assembly of TCR beta libraries relied on iRepertoire HTBI primers together with Arm-PCR of CDR3 regions. TCRdb used MiXCR to reprocess the multiplex PCR reads, holding one entry per CDR3 protein. The sample lists some 250,000 distinct CDR3 sequences; about 20% were seen once. This CDR3 has 16 amino acids. Specified time point: newly diagnosed GD, antithyroid drugs for less than 3 months. Researchers made the TCR library from RNA that was extracted from PBMCs. These data were also filed under a second study, of T cells in Graves' hyperthyroidism and ophthalmopathy. This second study notes: Graves' hyperthyroidism was deemed stable given no ophthalmopathy progression within 18 months. Separating ophthalmopathy from stable hyperthyroidism was achieved by a 13 V-J model.

The source is a woman aged 30 to 39 with Graves disease. The sequences come from peripheral blood mononuclear cells (PBMCs), collected at new diagnosis, from a patient treated with antithyroid drugs. This chain uses TRBV12-3 or TRBV12-4 with TRBJ1-1, with D unclear. The DNA for the CDR3 is TGTGCCAGCTCACCACGCAGGCCGACATCCGGAACTGAAGCTCTCTTT. Encoded protein: CASSPRRPTSGTEALF.